These 18 T cell receptor beta chains were sequenced from one sample in a study of blood T cell repertoires in COVID-19. The method was immunoSEQ multiplex PCR; TCRdb's version includes in-frame clones alone and lacks a portion of them. The repertoire includes about 83,000 clones, about 85% of them detected once, and around 3% sits in the top ten. Source material: peripheral blood. The receptor source for this set is a woman aged 45-65 years with active or convalescent COVID-19.

The J gene is TRBJ2-5, the V gene TRBV21-1; the D call of TRBD2 is as the table states it, not checked on the DNA. TRBV21-1 has pseudogene status. This CDR3 region has 18 residues. CDR3 protein: CASSKIERTPGYQETQYF. As DNA, the CDR3 is TGTGCCAGCAGCAAAATCGAGAGGACTCCCGGGTACCAAGAGACCCAGTACTTC.

The rearrangement links TRBV27 to TRBJ2-7, with TRBD2 identical over 7 bases. The CDR3 consists of 16 residues. Trimming cost V 2 bases and J 2 bases; bases outside gene matches: 9. From germline, CDR1 is MNHEY and CDR2 SMNVEV (reference sequence). CDR3 residues: CASSLTSGTPAYEQYF. The CDR3, as DNA: TGTGCCAGCAGTTTAACCAGCGGGACCCCCGCCTACGAGCAGTACTTC.

The chain uses TRBV11-2 and TRBJ2-7; a weak D match, TRBD1 (6 bases). CDR3 size: 15 residues. The V and J ends lost 1 base and 5 bases respectively, with 15 bases between them. CDR1 and CDR2 from the germline V gene are SGHAT and FQNNGV. The CDR3 spells CASSLASGVRDEQYF. The CDR3 DNA reads TGTGCCAGCAGCTTAGCATCAGGGGTACGAGACGAGCAGTACTTC.

The rearrangement joins TRBV29-1 to TRBJ1-1; tentative D call: TRBD1 (6 bases). The CDR3 covers 14 residues. The V gene lost 7 bases and the J gene lost 7 bases, with 22 bases spanning the gap. Germline lookup yields CDR1 SQVTM and CDR2 ANQGSEA. The CDR3 sequence is CSGLRTVGQSEAFF. In DNA form, the CDR3 reads TGCAGCGGACTTAGGACAGTCGGTCAGAGTGAAGCTTTCTTT.

V and J are TRBV7-9 and TRBJ2-5; D call uncertain. CDR1 SEHNR and CDR2 FQNEAQ come from the germline V gene (reference sequence). V was cut by 1 base and J by 0 bases, with 9 bases left in between. The CDR3 is 15 amino acids. This CDR3 reads CASSLDMQYQETQYF. CDR3 DNA sequence: TGTGCCAGCAGCTTAGATATGCAGTACCAAGAGACCCAGTACTTC.

The V call is TRBV5-5, the J call TRBJ1-1; perhaps TRBD1 as D (5 bases). Germline V CDR1 and CDR2: SGHKS, YYEKEE (reference sequence). The CDR3 spans 14 residues. V was clipped by 2 bases and J by 5 bases, with 13 bases between them. The CDR3 sequence: CASSFGRAGTEAFF. For the CDR3, the DNA is TGTGCCAGCAGCTTTGGCCGGGCAGGGACTGAAGCTTTCTTT.

V and J are TRBV29-1 and TRBJ2-3; a weak D match, TRBD1 (6 bases). Per the germline V gene, CDR1 is SQVTM and CDR2 is ANQGSEA. CDR3 size: 13 residues. V was cut by 7 bases and J by 2 bases, with 13 bases left in between. In DNA, the CDR3 is TGCAGCGCCTCCAGGGGCACCACAGATACGCAGTATTTT. Translating it yields CSASRGTTDTQYF.

The chain has TRBV2 and TRBJ1-3; D possibly corresponds to TRBD1 (6 bases). The CDR3 has 15 residues. V was shortened by 6 bases and J by 1 base, with 13 bases between the two germline ends. Per the germline V gene, CDR1 is SNHLY and CDR2 is FYNNEI. The CDR3 here is CASRATGLSGNTIYF. As DNA, the CDR3 is TGTGCCAGCAGAGCGACAGGCCTTTCTGGAAACACCATATATTTT.

CDR3 loop: CASSEGQGAYEQYF. The CDR3 nucleotides are TGTGCCAGCAGTGAAGGACAGGGGGCGTACGAGCAGTACTTC. The rearrangement uses TRBV2 and TRBJ2-7; 10 positions match TRBD1. J was trimmed by 4 bases and V by 1 base; bases with no gene match: 1. Looked up from germline, CDR1 is SNHLY and CDR2 is FYNNEI. CDR3 size: 14 residues. Full variable domain (outside the CDR3, taken from reference TRBV2 and TRBJ2-7): EPEVTQTPSHQVTQMGQEVILRCVPISNHLYFYWYRQILGQKVEFLVSFYNNEISEKSEIFDDQFSVERPDGSNFTLKIRSTKLEDSAMYFCASSEGQGAYEQYFGPGTRLTVT.

The chain is built from TRBV7-2 and TRBJ1-1; possible D gene TRBD1, 5 bases. The germline V gene encodes CDR1 SGHTA and CDR2 FQGNSA. This CDR3 is built from 14 residues. V shed 3 bases and J shed 4 bases, with 12 bases lying between them. This CDR3 reads CASSFRAFGTEAFF. The CDR3 coding sequence is TGTGCCAGCAGCTTCAGGGCATTTGGCACTGAAGCTTTCTTT.

The V gene is TRBV29-1, the J gene TRBJ1-2; D remains unclear. Germline CDR1 reads SQVTM; CDR2 reads ANQGSEA. V lost 1 base to trimming and J lost 8 bases, with 11 bases between them. The CDR3 runs 12 residues. The DNA for the CDR3 is TGCAGCGTTGAAGTGGCGGTGAGAGGCTACACCTTC. Translation gives CSVEVAVRGYTF.

The chain is built from TRBV7-2 and TRBJ2-2, with 8 bases that match TRBD1. The ends lost 4 bases at V and 5 bases at J; junction bases unmatched: 6. Germline lookup yields CDR1 SGHTA and CDR2 FQGNSA. CDR3 length equals 15 residues. In DNA, the CDR3 is TGTGCCAGCAGCTCTACAGGGGGGAGTACCGGGGAGCTGTTTTTT. Its translation is CASSSTGGSTGELFF.

Only one count was recorded for this clone. The chain couples TRBV19 to TRBJ1-5, with D maybe TRBD1 (5 bases). Trimming took 0 bases from V and 2 from J, leaving 23 bases between them. Germline V gene data show CDR1 as LNHDA and CDR2 as SQIVND (reference sequence). The CDR3 contains 20 residues. CDR3 loop: CASSIEGPGLINFGNQPQHF. The CDR3 nucleotides read TGTGCCAGTAGTATAGAAGGTCCAGGGTTAATTAATTTTGGCAATCAGCCCCAGCATTTT.

The V gene is TRBV3-1 (or the pseudogene TRBV3-2), the J gene TRBJ1-1; D unresolved. Germline V lookup: CDR1 LGHDT, CDR2 YNNKEL (reference sequence). The CDR3 runs to 14 residues. The V end was cut by 0 bases, the J end by 3 bases, with 8 bases between. In DNA, the CDR3 is TGTGCCAGCAGCCAAGAAGCGGGGTACACTGAAGCTTTCTTT. It is translated as CASSQEAGYTEAFF.

The chain recombines TRBV27 with TRBJ1-1; D may be TRBD1 (5 bases). Germline V gene lookup returns CDR1 MNHEY and CDR2 SMNVEV (reference sequence). Trimming left V 0 bases short and J 3 bases short, with 5 bases between. This CDR3 has 13 amino acids. The CDR3 reads CASSLSGDTEAFF. In nucleotides, the CDR3 is TGTGCCAGCAGTTTATCAGGGGACACTGAAGCTTTCTTT.

CDR3 in DNA: TGTGCCAGCAGCTTGGCCGGGACAGGGGCCTACGAGCAGTACTTC. This sequence encodes CASSLAGTGAYEQYF. The chain carries TRBV5-4 and TRBJ2-7; 10 bases match TRBD1. This CDR3 region has 15 residues. J was trimmed by 2 bases and V by 0 bases; bases with no gene match: 2. Germline V lookup: CDR1 SGHNT, CDR2 YYREEE (reference sequence).

This clone was counted a single time. This chain links TRBV5-4 with TRBJ2-5; 14 nucleotides match TRBD2. After removal of 4 bases from V and 2 bases from J, the junction contained 4 bases not matched to a gene. CDR1 and CDR2 from the germline V gene are SGHNT and YYREEE (reference sequence). CDR3 length: 16 residues. The CDR3 sequence is CASSPGLAGVQETQYF. The CDR3 DNA follows: TGTGCCAGCAGCCCGGGACTAGCGGGGGTTCAAGAGACCCAGTACTTC.

This clone appeared a single time. The V gene is TRBV18, the J gene TRBJ2-2; 8 nucleotides match TRBD1. The CDR3 is made up of 15 amino acids. The germline CDR1 and CDR2 sequences are KGHSH and LQKENI. J gave up 5 bases and V 7 bases, and 9 bases lay outside the gene matches. DNA of the CDR3: TGTGCCAGCTTTACCGGACAGGGCCGGACCGGGGAGCTGTTTTTT. Amino acids: CASFTGQGRTGELFF.